This TCR beta chain originates from a study of T cell responses to AZD1222 COVID-19 vaccine. TCRdb's table, derived via immunoSEQ multiplex PCR, lists solely in-frame clones and lacks some. The sample consists of around 180,000 clones, about nine tenths of them appearing once. The V end was cut by 4 bases, the J end by 4 bases, with 13 bases between. The CDR3 runs 15 residues. Germline V gene sequence: CDR1 MNHEY, CDR2 SVGEGT. The chain links TRBV6-2 or TRBV6-3 to TRBJ1-4, with D maybe TRBD1 (5 bases). This clonotype originated in an adult in good health. Sequenced here: peripheral blood, sampled on day 0 of AZD1222 vaccination. The CDR3 DNA reads as TGTGCCAGCAGTTTCCACGGGACCGATAATGAAAAACTGTTTTTT. It yields the protein CASSFHGTDNEKLFF.